This T cell receptor beta chain stems from a study of cytomegalovirus exposure and HLA in healthy donors. Findings and caveats of the study: With high specificity and sensitivity, the classifier reportedly diagnosed cytomegalovirus status.

Germline V gene data show CDR1 as SGDLS and CDR2 as YYNGEE. V lost 1 base and J 3 bases, leaving 11 bases between the germline ends. This CDR3 spans 14 amino acids. 60 Vbeta and 13 Jbeta primers were used in PCR. The assay was immunoSEQ multiplex PCR, and TCRdb's table has in-frame clones only and misses some. This repertoire includes around 57,000 clones. Comments on this clone: The antigen is not known.

V is TRBV9 and J is TRBJ2-7; a weak D match, TRBD1 (5 bases). The sample consisted of PBMCs. This clonotype was sampled from a woman between 50 and 59 years old in good health and CMV-seropositive. The CDR3 loop reads CASSVSSGNYEQYF. As DNA, the CDR3 is TGTGCCAGCAGCGTATCATCAGGGAACTACGAGCAGTACTTC.